These 24 T cell receptor beta chains came from one sample sequenced in a study of shared clonotypes between healthy human individuals (dated by TCRdb to the early 2020s). The method was the immunoSEQ multiplex PCR assay. The immuneACCESS repertoire file appears here via TCRdb, limited to in-frame rearrangements. These files lack a portion of the clones; in checked studies, under half of the deficit traces to unresolved V genes, and the cause of the others is not known. The sample contains about 2.3 million clones, under 95% of them found a single time. Approximately 0.41% of the sample lies in the top ten. The sample taken for sequencing was naive CD4+ T cells from PBMCs. The label giving this sample's cell subset or site can be read as: CD45RA+ positively selected. The receptors shown here come from a man in his late teens or twenties in good health. Some clones in this sample may be carry-over from other donors' samples.

The chain has TRBV2 and TRBJ1-2; perhaps TRBD1 as D (6 bases). Trimming pared 2 bases from V and 3 bases from J, leaving 10 bases between. Germline V CDR1 and CDR2: SNHLY, FYNNEI. This CDR3 region has 14 residues. As DNA, the CDR3 is TGTGCCAGCAGTGAAATGGGGGGGCACTATGGCTACACCTTC. Its protein is CASSEMGGHYGYTF.

As concerns this clone: Within the sample, other DNA sequences also encode this same CDR3. The chain uses TRBV5-1 and TRBJ2-2; TRBD2 might be the D (5 bases). The CDR3 extends over 14 amino acids. V dropped 0 bases and J dropped 6 bases, with 9 bases sitting between them. The V gene's germline CDR1 is SGHRS and CDR2 YFSETQ. CDR3 bases: TGCGCCAGCAGCTTGGGAGGGTCCTCCGGGGAGCTGTTTTTT. Residues: CASSLGGSSGELFF. Full variable domain (missing parts from reference TRBV5-1 and TRBJ2-2): KAGVTQTPRYLIKTRGQQVTLSCSPISGHRSVSWYQQTPGQGLQFLFEYFSETQRNKGNFPGRFSGRQFSNSRSEMNVSTLELGDSALYLCASSLGGSSGELFFGEGSRLTVL.

This clone was counted a single time. This sample also contains other DNA sequences that code for the same CDR3. The genes are TRBV6-1 and TRBJ1-2; D ambiguous. Germline V gene lookup returns CDR1 MNHNS and CDR2 SASEGT. This CDR3 region has 12 residues. The V end was cut by 3 bases, the J end by 3 bases, with 5 bases between. CDR3 nucleotides: TGTGCCAGCAGTGACGGATACTATGGCTACACCTTC. This translates into CASSDGYYGYTF.

The V and J genes are TRBV7-2 and TRBJ2-1, with D perhaps being TRBD1 or TRBD2 (6 bases each). Germline V gene data show CDR1 as SGHTA and CDR2 as FQGNSA. Trimming cost V 4 bases and J 8 bases, with 18 bases left between them. The CDR3 loop spans 15 amino acids. CDR3 sequence (DNA): TGTGCCAGCAGCTGGGGACTGGGGGCGTTCGATGAGCAGTTCTTC. Translation gives CASSWGLGAFDEQFF.

The CDR3 protein is CASTGAGDEAFF. The CDR3 coding sequence is TGTGCCAGCACGGGGGCCGGGGATGAAGCTTTCTTT. V and J are TRBV2 and TRBJ1-1; the D gene is possibly TRBD1 (6 bases). The CDR3 length is 12 residues. The V end was cut by 7 bases, the J end by 7 bases, with 13 bases between. Germline lookup yields CDR1 SNHLY and CDR2 FYNNEI. The complete variable domain, with remaining parts taken from reference TRBV2 and TRBJ1-1, reads EPEVTQTPSHQVTQMGQEVILRCVPISNHLYFYWYRQILGQKVEFLVSFYNNEISEKSEIFDDQFSVERPDGSNFTLKIRSTKLEDSAMYFCASTGAGDEAFFGQGTRLTVV.

The rearrangement joins TRBV2 to TRBJ2-7, with 7 bases that match TRBD1. Looked up from germline, CDR1 is SNHLY and CDR2 is FYNNEI. J was trimmed by 4 bases and V by 8 bases; bases with no gene match: 11. CDR3 length: 14 amino acids. CDR3 protein: CASQGGIPGYEQYF. CDR3 DNA: TGTGCCAGCCAAGGGGGCATCCCTGGGTACGAGCAGTACTTC.

This sequence joins TRBV6-6 and TRBJ2-3; D is unclear. The V gene's germline CDR1 is MNHNY and CDR2 SVGAGI (reference sequence). This CDR3 is built from 15 residues. The V end was cut by 2 bases, the J end by 5 bases, with 14 bases between. CDR3: CASSYVRPIGDTQYF. For the CDR3, the DNA is TGTGCCAGCAGTTACGTCCGGCCAATCGGAGATACGCAGTATTTT.

The genes are TRBV2 and TRBJ2-7, with 8 bases matching TRBD1. CDR1 is SNHLY and CDR2 is FYNNEI in the germline V gene. The CDR3 spans 15 residues. The J segment lost 2 bases and the V segment lost 2 bases, leaving 5 bases of the junction unmatched. The CDR3 DNA reads as TGTGCCAGCAGTGAAAACCAGGGGGCCCCCTACGAGCAGTACTTC. Its translation: CASSENQGAPYEQYF. The full variable domain, in which reference TRBV2 and TRBJ2-7 provide the parts outside the CDR3, is EPEVTQTPSHQVTQMGQEVILRCVPISNHLYFYWYRQILGQKVEFLVSFYNNEISEKSEIFDDQFSVERPDGSNFTLKIRSTKLEDSAMYFCASSENQGAPYEQYFGPGTRLTVT.

The V and J genes are TRBV28 and TRBJ2-1; D might be TRBD2 (5 bases). This CDR3 contains 15 residues. V shed 6 bases and J shed 8 bases, with 20 bases lying between them. CDR1 is MDHEN and CDR2 is SYDVKM in the germline V gene. The CDR3 DNA reads as TGTGCCAGCAGCCACCTCTCCCCAAGAGGGCATGAGCAGTTCTTC. Translated, it gives CASSHLSPRGHEQFF.

The chain is built from TRBV9 and TRBJ1-4; 7 bases fit TRBD1. Trimming took 3 bases from V and 7 from J; bases not matched to a gene: 9. Germline CDR1 and CDR2: SGDLS and YYNGEE. The CDR3 is made up of 15 amino acids. The CDR3 nucleotides read TGTGCCAGCAGCGAGACAGACAGGGCCCTTGAAAAACTGTTTTTT. Residues: CASSETDRALEKLFF.

J is TRBJ2-4 and V is TRBV6-1, with D maybe TRBD1 (6 bases). Trimming shortened V by 10 bases and J by 5 bases, and 18 bases separated the two germline ends. CDR1 is MNHNS, CDR2 SASEGT, per germline. CDR3 size: 14 residues. Here the CDR3 reads CATLHWDTENIQYF. Written as DNA, the CDR3 is TGTGCCACCCTACATTGGGACACTGAAAACATTCAGTACTTC.

The chain joins TRBV28 to TRBJ1-3, with D possibly matching TRBD1 (6 bases). V lost 3 bases and J 4 bases, leaving 16 bases between the germline ends. CDR3 size: 16 residues. Per the germline V gene, CDR1 is MDHEN and CDR2 is SYDVKM. The CDR3, as DNA: TGTGCCAGCAGTTTGGCGGGGCGGCAGGGGGGAAACACCATATATTTT. Translating gives CASSLAGRQGGNTIYF.

The chain is built from TRBV15 and TRBJ2-5, with D tentatively TRBD1 (6 bases). CDR3 length: 14 amino acids. Germline V gene data show CDR1 as LNHNV and CDR2 as YYDKDF (reference sequence). V lost 2 bases and J 2 bases, leaving 9 bases between the germline ends. In nucleotides, the CDR3 is TGTGCCACCAGCAGACCAGGACAGCAAGAGACCCAGTACTTC. Translated, it gives CATSRPGQQETQYF.

The chain combines TRBV18 with TRBJ2-5, with D unresolved. Germline CDR1 is KGHSH and CDR2 is LQKENI. Trimming shortened V by 6 bases and J by 3 bases, and 11 bases separated the two germline ends. The CDR3 spans 13 residues. The DNA of the CDR3 is TGTGCCAGCTCCTCCTCGATTGAAGAGACCCAGTACTTC. It encodes CASSSSIEETQYF.

This chain links TRBV10-2 with TRBJ2-7, with D maybe TRBD2 (6 bases). The germline V and J ends were trimmed by 3 bases and 1 base, with 19 bases remaining between them. The CDR3 runs to 17 residues. From germline, CDR1 is WSHSY and CDR2 SAAADI. CDR3 nucleotides: TGCGCCAGCAGTGACCGTGGGCTAGCGAACGTTTCCTACGAGCAGTACTTC. Protein: CASSDRGLANVSYEQYF.

The chain joins TRBV6-1 to TRBJ1-1; D is unresolved. Trimming shortened V by 7 bases and J by 1 base, and 10 bases separated the two germline ends. The CDR3 is 13 residues long. CDR1 and CDR2 from the germline V gene are MNHNS and SASEGT. CDR3 bases: TGTGCCAGCACCTTGACCGAGAACACTGAAGCTTTCTTT. This translates into CASTLTENTEAFF.

Only one count was recorded for this clone. V and J are TRBV6-5 and TRBJ2-5, with unresolved D. Germline V lookup: CDR1 MNHEY, CDR2 SVGAGI. This CDR3 is 14 amino acids long. Trimming took 2 bases from V and 2 from J, leaving 9 bases between them. CDR3 DNA: TGTGCCAGCAGTTACGAACAGTTACAAGAGACCCAGTACTTC. Translating it yields CASSYEQLQETQYF.

The chain has TRBV7-2 and TRBJ2-1; a possible D gene is TRBD2 (5 bases). The CDR3 spans 13 residues. Between the trimmed V and J ends, which lost 3 bases and 5 bases, there was a span of 8 bases. Germline-derived CDR1 and CDR2 are SGHTA and FQGNSA. In DNA form, the CDR3 reads TGTGCCAGCAGCTTCGGGGAGCACAATGAGCAGTTCTTC. Translating it yields CASSFGEHNEQFF. Drawing the rest from reference TRBV7-2 and TRBJ2-1, the complete variable domain is GAGVSQSPSNKVTEKGKDVELRCDPISGHTALYWYRQSLGQGLEFLIYFQGNSAPDKSGLPSDRFSAERTGGSVSTLTIQRTQQEDSAVYLCASSFGEHNEQFFGPGTRLTVL.

The chain links TRBV6-1 to TRBJ1-6, with 9 bases lining up with TRBD1. The V and J ends lost 5 bases and 8 bases, in that order; junction bases with no gene match: 4. CDR1 is MNHNS, CDR2 SASEGT, per germline. The CDR3 extends over 14 amino acids. The CDR3 DNA sequence: TGTGCCAGCAGTTTTGGGGACAGGGATTCACCCCTCCACTTT. It encodes CASSFGDRDSPLHF.

The chain carries TRBV30 and TRBJ1-4, with TRBD1 matching over 7 bases. The trim removed 2 bases at V and 3 bases at J, leaving 3 bases unmatched. Germline CDR1 GTSNPN, CDR2 SVGIG (reference sequence). This CDR3 has 14 amino acids. In DNA, the CDR3 is TGTGCCTGGAGTACAGGACAGGCTAATGAAAAACTGTTTTTT. It encodes CAWSTGQANEKLFF.

This chain links TRBV27 with TRBJ1-2; D is unresolved. The germline V gene has CDR1 MNHEY and CDR2 SMNVEV (reference sequence). V was cut by 0 bases and J by 4 bases, with 15 bases left in between. This CDR3 has 16 residues. The CDR3 reads CASSLSKGQRVYGYTF. CDR3 in DNA: TGTGCCAGCAGTTTATCGAAAGGTCAGAGAGTCTATGGCTACACCTTC.

This chain connects TRBV10-3 to TRBJ1-1; weak D call: TRBD1 (6 bases). This CDR3 is built from 13 residues. The germline CDR1 and CDR2 sequences are ENHRY and SYGVKD. The germline V and J ends were trimmed by 6 bases and 5 bases, with 13 bases remaining between them. CDR3 residues: CAISYREGTEAFF. DNA of the CDR3: TGTGCCATCAGCTACAGGGAAGGGACTGAAGCTTTCTTT.

The V call is TRBV11-2, the J call TRBJ2-5, with 7 nucleotides matching TRBD2. Germline CDR1 is SGHAT and CDR2 is FQNNGV. The junction had 4 bases not matched to a gene; V was cut back by 5 bases and J by 4 bases. The CDR3 is 13 residues long. CDR3 sequence (DNA): TGTGCCAGCAGCGGGGGGGAGAGAGAGACCCAGTACTTC. Translation: CASSGGERETQYF. Full variable domain (missing parts from reference TRBV11-2 and TRBJ2-5): EAGVAQSPRYKIIEKRQSVAFWCNPISGHATLYWYQQILGQGPKLLIQFQNNGVVDDSQLPKDRFSAERLKGVDSTLKIQPAKLEDSAVYLCASSGGERETQYFGPGTRLLVL.

The CDR3 spells CASSLTGFSGDGADTQYF. DNA for the CDR3: TGTGCCAGCAGCTTAACGGGGTTTAGCGGGGACGGCGCAGATACGCAGTATTTT. The chain recombines TRBV11-2 with TRBJ2-3, with 8 bases matching TRBD2. The germline gives CDR1 SGHAT, CDR2 FQNNGV. Trimming took 2 bases from V and 4 from J; bases not matched to a gene: 14. This CDR3 has 18 amino acids.